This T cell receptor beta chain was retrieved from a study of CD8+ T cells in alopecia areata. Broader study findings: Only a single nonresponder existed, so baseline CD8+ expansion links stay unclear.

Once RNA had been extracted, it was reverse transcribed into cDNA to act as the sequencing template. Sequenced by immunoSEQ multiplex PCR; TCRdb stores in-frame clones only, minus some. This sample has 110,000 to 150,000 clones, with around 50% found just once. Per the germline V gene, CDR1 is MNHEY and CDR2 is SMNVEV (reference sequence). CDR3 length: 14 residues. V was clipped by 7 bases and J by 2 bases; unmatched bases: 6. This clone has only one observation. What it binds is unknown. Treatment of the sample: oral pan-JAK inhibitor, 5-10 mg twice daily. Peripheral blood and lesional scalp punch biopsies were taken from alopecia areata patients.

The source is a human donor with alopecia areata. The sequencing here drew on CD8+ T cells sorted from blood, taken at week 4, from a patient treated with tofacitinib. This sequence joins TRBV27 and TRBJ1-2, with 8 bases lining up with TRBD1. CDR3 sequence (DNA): TGTGCCAGCAATCCCGGGACAGGCAACTATGGCTACACCTTC. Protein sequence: CASNPGTGNYGYTF.